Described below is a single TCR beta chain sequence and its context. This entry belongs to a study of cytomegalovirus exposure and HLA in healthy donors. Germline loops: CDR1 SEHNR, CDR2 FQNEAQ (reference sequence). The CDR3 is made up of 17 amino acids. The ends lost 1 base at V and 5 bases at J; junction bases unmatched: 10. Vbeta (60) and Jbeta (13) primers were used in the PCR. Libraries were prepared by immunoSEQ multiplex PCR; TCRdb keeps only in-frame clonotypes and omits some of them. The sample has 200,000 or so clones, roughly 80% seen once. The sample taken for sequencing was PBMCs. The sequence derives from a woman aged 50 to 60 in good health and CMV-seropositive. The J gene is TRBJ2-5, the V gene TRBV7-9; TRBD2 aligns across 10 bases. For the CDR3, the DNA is TGTGCCAGCAGCTTAGGGGGGCTAGCGGGGGCCGGGGAGACCCAGTACTTC. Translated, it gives CASSLGGLAGAGETQYF.